One T cell receptor beta chain is described in this entry. Sequenced by immunoSEQ multiplex PCR; TCRdb stores in-frame clones only, minus some. The sample yields around 350,000 clones, around 67% seen once. This sample is part of a study of shared clonotypes between healthy human individuals. Sample: memory CD4+ T cells sorted from blood. Subset described: CD45RA-negative fraction. This sequence originates from a man in his thirties or forties in good health.

The CDR3 is CASSLLGPSSYNEQFF. For the CDR3, the DNA is TGTGCCAGCAGCTTATTAGGGCCGAGCTCCTACAATGAGCAGTTCTTC. The V gene is TRBV11-2, the J gene TRBJ2-1, with no clear D. The CDR3 consists of 16 residues. Germline V CDR1 and CDR2: SGHAT, FQNNGV. The V end was cut by 2 bases, the J end by 0 bases, with 11 bases between.